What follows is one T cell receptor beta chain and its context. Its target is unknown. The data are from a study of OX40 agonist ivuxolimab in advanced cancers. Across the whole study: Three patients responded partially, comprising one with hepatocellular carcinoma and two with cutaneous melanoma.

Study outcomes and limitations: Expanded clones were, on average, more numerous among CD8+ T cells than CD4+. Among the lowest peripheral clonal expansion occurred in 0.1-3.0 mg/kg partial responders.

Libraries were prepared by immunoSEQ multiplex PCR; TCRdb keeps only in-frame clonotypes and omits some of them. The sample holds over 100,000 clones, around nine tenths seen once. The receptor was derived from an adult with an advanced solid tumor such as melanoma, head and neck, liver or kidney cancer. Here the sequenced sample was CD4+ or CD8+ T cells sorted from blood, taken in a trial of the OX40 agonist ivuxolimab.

The CDR3 region is CASSLYRDQPQHF. The CDR3 DNA reads as TGTGCCAGCAGCTTGTACAGAGACCAGCCCCAGCATTTT. This chain joins TRBV5-5 and TRBJ1-5, with D uncertain. Germline V lookup: CDR1 SGHKS, CDR2 YYEKEE (reference sequence). CDR3 length: 13 amino acids. Trimming pared 1 base from V and 7 bases from J, leaving 9 bases between.